This TCR beta chain is drawn from a study of T cells in localized non-small cell lung cancer. From germline, CDR1 is SGHKS and CDR2 YYEKEE (reference sequence). V was shortened by 3 bases and J by 5 bases, with 11 bases between the two germline ends. The CDR3 sequence is 13 residues long. This clone was picked up one time. TCRdb's copy holds only in-frame clones and misses some; the assay was immunoSEQ multiplex PCR. The sample includes around 30,000 clones, 80% to 90% of them seen just once. The chain has TRBV5-5 and TRBJ1-1; tentatively, D is TRBD1 (6 bases). This clonotype was obtained from a male donor aged 60 or over with stage I lung adenocarcinoma. The sample in question was peripheral blood, obtained before any cancer treatment. The CDR3 DNA sequence: TGTGCCAGCAGCTCGACAGGAGAAACTGAAGCTTTCTTT. Its protein is CASSSTGETEAFF. Combining the CDR3 with reference TRBV5-5 and TRBJ1-1 gives the whole variable domain DAGVTQSPTHLIKTRGQQVTLRCSPISGHKSVSWYQQVLGQGPQFIFQYYEKEERGRGNFPDRFSARQFPNYSSELNVNALLLGDSALYLCASSSTGETEAFFGQGTRLTVV.